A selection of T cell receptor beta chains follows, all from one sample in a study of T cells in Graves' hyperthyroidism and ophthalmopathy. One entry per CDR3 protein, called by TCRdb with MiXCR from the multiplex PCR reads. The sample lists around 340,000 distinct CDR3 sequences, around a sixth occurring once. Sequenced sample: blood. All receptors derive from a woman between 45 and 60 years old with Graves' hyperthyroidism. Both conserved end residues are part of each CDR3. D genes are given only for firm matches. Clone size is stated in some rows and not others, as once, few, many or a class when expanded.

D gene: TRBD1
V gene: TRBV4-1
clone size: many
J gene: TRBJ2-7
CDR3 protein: CASSRLPLGRGRDEQYF
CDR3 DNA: TGCGCCAGCAGCCGCCTACCCCTCGGCAGGGGGCGGGACGAGCAGTACTTC

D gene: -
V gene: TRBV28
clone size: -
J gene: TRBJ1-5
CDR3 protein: CASSFMQPQHF
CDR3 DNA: TGTGCCAGCAGTTTTATGCAGCCCCAGCATTTT

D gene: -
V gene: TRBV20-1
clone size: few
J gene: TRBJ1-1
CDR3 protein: CSTSFTNTEAFF
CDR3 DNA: TGCAGTACCTCCTTTACGAACACTGAAGCTTTCTTT

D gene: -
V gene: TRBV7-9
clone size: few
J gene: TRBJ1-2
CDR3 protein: CASSLGTVGYGYTF
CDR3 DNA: TGTGCCAGCAGCTTAGGGACGGTGGGCTATGGCTACACCTTC

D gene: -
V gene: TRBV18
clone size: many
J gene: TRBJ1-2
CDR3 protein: CASSATVRDGYTF
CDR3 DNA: TGTGCCAGCTCAGCGACAGTACGGGATGGCTACACCTTC

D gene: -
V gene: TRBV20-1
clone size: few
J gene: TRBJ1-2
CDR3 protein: CSADTAGAGYTF
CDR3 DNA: TGCAGTGCTGATACAGCAGGAGCTGGCTACACCTTC

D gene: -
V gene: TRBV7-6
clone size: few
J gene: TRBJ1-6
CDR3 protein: CASSLEVQPNSPLHF
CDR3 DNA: TGTGCCAGCAGCTTAGAAGTACAGCCCAATTCACCCCTCCACTTT

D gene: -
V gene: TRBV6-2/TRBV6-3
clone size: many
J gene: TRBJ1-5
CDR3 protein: CASRGDSHQPQHF
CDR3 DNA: TGTGCCAGCAGAGGCGACAGCCATCAGCCCCAGCATTTT

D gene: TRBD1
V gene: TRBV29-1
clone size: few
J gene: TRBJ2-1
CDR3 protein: CSVEADRDNEQFF
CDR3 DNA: TGCAGCGTTGAAGCCGACAGGGACAATGAGCAGTTCTTC

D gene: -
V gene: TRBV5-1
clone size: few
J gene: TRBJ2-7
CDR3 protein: CASSPDRPSYEQYF
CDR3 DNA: TGCGCCAGCAGCCCAGACAGACCCTCCTACGAGCAGTACTTC

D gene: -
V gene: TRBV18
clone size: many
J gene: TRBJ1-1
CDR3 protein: CASSPEIGNTEAFF
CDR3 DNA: TGTGCCAGCTCACCAGAGATAGGGAACACTGAAGCTTTCTTT

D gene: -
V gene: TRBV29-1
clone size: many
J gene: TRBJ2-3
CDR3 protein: CSVEDTGTDTQYF
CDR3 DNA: TGCAGCGTTGAAGATACAGGCACAGATACGCAGTATTTT

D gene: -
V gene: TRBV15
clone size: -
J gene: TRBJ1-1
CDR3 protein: CATSRDLNTEAFF
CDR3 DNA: TGTGCCACCAGCAGGGACCTGAACACTGAAGCTTTCTTT

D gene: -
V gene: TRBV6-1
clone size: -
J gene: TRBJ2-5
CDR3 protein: CASSQRFSAWEAQYF
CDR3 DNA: TGTGCCAGCAGTCAACGATTCTCGGCCTGGGAGGCCCAGTACTTC

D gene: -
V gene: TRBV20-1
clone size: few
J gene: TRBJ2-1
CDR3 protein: CSASKDHEQFF
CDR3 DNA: TGCAGTGCTAGTAAGGACCATGAGCAGTTCTTC

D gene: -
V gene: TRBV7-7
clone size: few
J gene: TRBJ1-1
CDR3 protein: CASSLKEPGTEAFF
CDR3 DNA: TGTGCTAGCAGCTTAAAGGAGCCAGGTACTGAAGCTTTCTTT

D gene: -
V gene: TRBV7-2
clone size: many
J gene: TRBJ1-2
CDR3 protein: CASSLLVGASNYGYTF
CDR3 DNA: TGTGCCAGCAGCCTCTTGGTTGGGGCTTCTAACTATGGCTACACCTTC

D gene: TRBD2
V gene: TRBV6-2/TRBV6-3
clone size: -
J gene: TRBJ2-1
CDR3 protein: CASSGNHGGGIYNEQFF
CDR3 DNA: TGTGCCAGCAGTGGAAACCACGGGGGGGGGATCTACAATGAGCAGTTCTTC

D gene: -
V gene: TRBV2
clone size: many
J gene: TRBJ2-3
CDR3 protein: CASSERGPGDTQYF
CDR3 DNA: TGTGCCAGCAGTGAAAGGGGCCCAGGGGATACGCAGTATTTT

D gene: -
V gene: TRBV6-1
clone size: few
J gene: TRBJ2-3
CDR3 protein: CASSLQGQLADTQYF
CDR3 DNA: TGTGCCAGCAGTCTTCAAGGACAGTTAGCAGATACGCAGTATTTT

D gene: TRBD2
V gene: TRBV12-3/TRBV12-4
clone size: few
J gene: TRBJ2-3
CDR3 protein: CASRPLAGGQYTQYF
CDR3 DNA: TGTGCCAGCAGACCACTAGCGGGAGGACAATATACGCAGTATTTT

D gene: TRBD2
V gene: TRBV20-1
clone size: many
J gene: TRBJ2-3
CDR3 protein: CSARDLAGEGGTDTQYF
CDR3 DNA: TGCAGTGCTAGAGATTTAGCGGGAGAGGGCGGCACAGATACGCAGTATTTT

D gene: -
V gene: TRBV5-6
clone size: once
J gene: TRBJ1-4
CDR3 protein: CASSFPMSLTNEKLFF
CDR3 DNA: TGTGCCAGCAGCTTCCCGATGAGTTTAACTAATGAAAAACTGTTTTTT

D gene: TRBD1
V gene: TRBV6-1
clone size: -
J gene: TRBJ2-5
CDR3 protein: CASSQDRGRGTQYF
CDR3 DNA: TGTGCCAGCAGCCAAGACAGGGGGCGAGGGACCCAGTACTTC

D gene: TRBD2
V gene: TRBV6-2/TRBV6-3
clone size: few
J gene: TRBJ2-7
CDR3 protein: CASSYPPPPGLAGVYEQYF
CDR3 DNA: TGTGCCAGCAGTTATCCACCCCCCCCGGGACTAGCGGGAGTCTACGAGCAGTACTTC

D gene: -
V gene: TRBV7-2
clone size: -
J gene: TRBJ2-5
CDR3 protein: CASSLWGMETQYF
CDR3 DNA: TGTGCCAGCAGCTTATGGGGGATGGAGACCCAGTACTTC

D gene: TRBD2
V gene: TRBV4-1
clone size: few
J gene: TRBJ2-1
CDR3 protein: CASSQDGLAVYNEQFF
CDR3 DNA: TGCGCCAGCAGCCAAGACGGGCTAGCGGTATACAATGAGCAGTTCTTC

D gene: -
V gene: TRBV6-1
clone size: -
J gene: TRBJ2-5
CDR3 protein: CASSEGISKQETQYF
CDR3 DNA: TGTGCCAGCAGTGAAGGTATCAGTAAACAAGAGACCCAGTACTTC

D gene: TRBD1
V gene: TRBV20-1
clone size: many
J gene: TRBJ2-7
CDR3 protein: CSAPGQGYEQYF
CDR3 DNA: TGCAGTGCCCCTGGACAGGGGTACGAGCAGTACTTC

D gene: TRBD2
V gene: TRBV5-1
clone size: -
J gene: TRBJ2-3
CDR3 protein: CASSLVGLAGTDTQYF
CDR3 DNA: TGCGCCAGCAGCTTGGTCGGACTAGCGGGTACAGATACGCAGTATTTT

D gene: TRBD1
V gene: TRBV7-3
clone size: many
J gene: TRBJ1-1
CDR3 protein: CASSVQTGDTEAFF
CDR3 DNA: TGTGCCAGCAGCGTCCAGACAGGGGACACTGAAGCTTTCTTT

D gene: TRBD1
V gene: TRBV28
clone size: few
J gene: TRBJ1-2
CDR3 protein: CASILGQGAEGYTF
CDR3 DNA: TGTGCCAGCATCCTGGGACAGGGGGCCGAAGGCTACACCTTC

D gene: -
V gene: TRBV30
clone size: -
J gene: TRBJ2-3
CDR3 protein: CAWTVQGPKYF
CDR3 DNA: TGTGCCTGGACAGTGCAGGGGCCTAAGTATTTT

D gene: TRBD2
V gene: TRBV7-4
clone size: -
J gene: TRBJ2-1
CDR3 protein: CASSLGSGKVDEQFF
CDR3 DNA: TGTGCCAGCAGCTTAGGTAGCGGGAAGGTCGATGAGCAGTTCTTC

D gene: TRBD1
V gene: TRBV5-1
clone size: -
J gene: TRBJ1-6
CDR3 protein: CASSLNGQGWYSPLHF
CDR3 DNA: TGCGCCAGCAGCTTAAACGGACAGGGATGGTACTCACCCCTCCACTTT

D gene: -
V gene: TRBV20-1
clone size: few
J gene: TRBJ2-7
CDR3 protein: CSASSLVVEQYF
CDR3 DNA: TGCAGTGCTAGTAGTCTAGTTGTTGAGCAGTACTTC